The 11 T cell receptor beta chains below come from one sample, sequenced in a study of cytomegalovirus exposure and HLA in healthy donors. PCR amplification relied on 60 Vbeta primers (plus 13 Jbeta primers). The protocol was immunoSEQ multiplex PCR, while the TCRdb copy is restricted to in-frame clones and leaves out a portion. This sample has about 62,000 clones, with about 81% found just once. Sequencing used PBMCs. These receptors came from a woman in her thirties in good health and CMV-seronegative.

The CDR3 DNA sequence: TGTGCCAGCGGCTCATTTCTAACAGGGGGGGATGAAAAACTGTTTTTT. Its translation is CASGSFLTGGDEKLFF. The chain couples TRBV27 to TRBJ1-4; 8 nucleotides match TRBD1. Trimming at V came to 8 bases and at J to 6 bases, leaving 14 bases not matched to a gene. Germline values: CDR1 MNHEY, CDR2 SMNVEV (reference sequence). CDR3 length equals 16 residues.

J is TRBJ1-2 and V is TRBV6-6; a weak D match, TRBD1 (6 bases). Between the trimmed V and J ends, which lost 0 bases and 4 bases, there was a span of 12 bases. The CDR3 is made up of 15 amino acids. Germline V CDR1 and CDR2: MNHNY, SVGAGI (reference sequence). The CDR3 is CASSYSPGGLYGYTF. The CDR3 DNA is TGTGCCAGCAGTTACTCGCCCGGGGGGCTCTATGGCTACACCTTC.

The sample holds a few counts of this clone. V gene TRBV27 combines with J gene TRBJ1-2; 10 nucleotides align to TRBD1. V lost 5 bases and J lost 3; bases outside the gene matches: 9. Germline V gene data show CDR1 as MNHEY and CDR2 as SMNVEV (reference sequence). The CDR3 is 16 residues long. CDR3 coding DNA: TGTGCCAGCAGTCTTTGGGGACAGGGGAAGGACTATGGCTACACCTTC. The encoded protein is CASSLWGQGKDYGYTF.

The rearrangement links TRBV15 to TRBJ1-1; TRBD1 is a possible D gene (5 bases). This CDR3 region has 13 residues. Germline CDR1 is LNHNV and CDR2 is YYDKDF (reference sequence). V lost 0 bases and J lost 8, with 10 bases in between. CDR3: CATSRDYKGEAFF. The CDR3 bases are TGTGCCACCAGCAGAGACTATAAGGGGGAAGCTTTCTTT.

The chain employs TRBV9 and TRBJ2-2, with D perhaps TRBD2 (6 bases). The CDR3 totals 15 residues. CDR1 SGDLS and CDR2 YYNGEE come from the germline V gene. Trimming removed 0 bases at V and 5 bases at J, with 11 bases between. CDR3 bases: TGTGCCAGCAGCGTAGACGGGGGTCGAACCGGGGAGCTGTTTTTT. Protein sequence: CASSVDGGRTGELFF.

This clone occurred a few times. The rearrangement links TRBV29-1 to TRBJ1-1; D possibly corresponds to TRBD1 (5 bases). Looked up from germline, CDR1 is SQVTM and CDR2 is ANQGSEA. The CDR3 runs to 12 residues. Trimming cost V 3 bases and J 11 bases, with 16 bases left between them. The CDR3 spells CSVEDGGPGAFF. For the CDR3, the DNA is TGCAGCGTTGAGGACGGGGGACCGGGTGCTTTCTTT. The complete variable domain, with remaining parts taken from reference TRBV29-1 and TRBJ1-1, reads SAVISQKPSRDICQRGTSLTIQCQVDSQVTMMFWYRQQPGQSLTLIATANQGSEATYESGFVIDKFPISRPNLTFSTLTVSNMSPEDSSIYLCSVEDGGPGAFFGQGTRLTVV.

The chain has TRBV7-9 and TRBJ1-2, with a tentative D call TRBD1 (5 bases). CDR3 length: 15 amino acids. Per the germline V gene, CDR1 is SEHNR and CDR2 is FQNEAQ (reference sequence). Trimming shortened V by 1 base and J by 4 bases, and 13 bases separated the two germline ends. In nucleotides, the CDR3 is TGTGCCAGCAGCTTAGGGAGTCAGGGTTCCTATGGCTACACCTTC. Its translation is CASSLGSQGSYGYTF.

The chain recombines TRBV4-3 with TRBJ2-3; D gene unclear. Germline loops: CDR1 LGHNA, CDR2 YSLEER. CDR3 length: 15 amino acids. Deletions cut 0 bases from V and 0 bases from J, with 7 bases between. The CDR3 sequence is CASSQDSPSTDTQYF. The CDR3 DNA reads TGCGCCAGCAGCCAAGACAGTCCTAGCACAGATACGCAGTATTTT.

As DNA, the CDR3 is TGTGCCAGCAGTCCTCGGACAGGGGCTAACTATGGCTACACCTTC. Translating it yields CASSPRTGANYGYTF. The rearrangement links TRBV28 to TRBJ1-2; 9 nucleotides align to TRBD1. Germline lookup yields CDR1 MDHEN and CDR2 SYDVKM. V dropped 5 bases and J dropped 0; count of bases not matched to a gene: 4. The CDR3 spans 15 residues.

Within the sample, this clone is large (0.1 to 1%). The V and J genes are TRBV6-6 and TRBJ1-2, with TRBD1 identical over 11 bases. This CDR3 contains 15 residues. Trimming cost V 5 bases and J 8 bases; bases outside gene matches: 10. CDR1 is MNHNY and CDR2 is SVGAGI in the germline V gene (reference sequence). CDR3: CASSNPGTGGGGYTF. The CDR3 bases are TGTGCCAGCAGTAACCCCGGGACAGGGGGAGGCGGCTACACCTTC.

The chain recombines TRBV5-4 with TRBJ2-7, with 8 nucleotides matching TRBD2. CDR3 length: 16 amino acids. CDR1 is SGHNT and CDR2 is YYREEE in the germline V gene (reference sequence). The V segment lost 0 bases and the J segment 2 bases; nucleotides outside the gene matches: 7. The CDR3 here is CASSLGGTSGAYEQYF. DNA for the CDR3: TGTGCCAGCAGCTTGGGAGGAACTAGCGGTGCCTACGAGCAGTACTTC.